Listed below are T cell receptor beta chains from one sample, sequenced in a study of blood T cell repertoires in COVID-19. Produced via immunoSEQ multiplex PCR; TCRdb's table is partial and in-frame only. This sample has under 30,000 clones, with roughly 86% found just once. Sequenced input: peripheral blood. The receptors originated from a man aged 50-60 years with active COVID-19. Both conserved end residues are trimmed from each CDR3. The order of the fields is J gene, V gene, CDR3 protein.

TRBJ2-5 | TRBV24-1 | ATSTGQGGETQY
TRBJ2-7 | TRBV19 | ASSSRDRAHEQY
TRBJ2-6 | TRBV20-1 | SASDYLLGANVLT
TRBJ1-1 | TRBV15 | ATSSRTGNTEAF
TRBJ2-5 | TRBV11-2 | ASSPGGGETQY
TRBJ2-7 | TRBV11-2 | ASSLGLTYEQY
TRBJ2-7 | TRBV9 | ASSVRGLGEQY
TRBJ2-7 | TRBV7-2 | ASSLSPRDEQY
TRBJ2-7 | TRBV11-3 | ASSLQAGGPRAYEQY
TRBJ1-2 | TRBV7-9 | ASSSTIYGYT
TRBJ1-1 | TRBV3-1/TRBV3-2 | ASSQQHRVPEAF
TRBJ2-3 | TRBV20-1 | SARVVDTQY
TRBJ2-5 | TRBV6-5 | ASSIAGGMETQY
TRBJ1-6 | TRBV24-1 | ATSGGYNSPLH
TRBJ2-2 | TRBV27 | ASPAGELF
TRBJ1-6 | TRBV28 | ASSAPRGRSPLH
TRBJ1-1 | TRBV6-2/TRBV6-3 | ASSDRGYTEAF
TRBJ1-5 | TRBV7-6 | ASSLGRARGSNQPQH
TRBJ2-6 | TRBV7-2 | ASTPRGRGTGANVLT
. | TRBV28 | ASSGDRVIGEQY
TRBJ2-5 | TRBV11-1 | ASRRLGETQY
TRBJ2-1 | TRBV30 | AWSPGRGSLNEQF
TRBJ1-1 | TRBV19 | ASRQGWATEAF
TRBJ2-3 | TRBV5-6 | ASSSLAGVLQY
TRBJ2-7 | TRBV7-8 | ASSRTGTSGREY
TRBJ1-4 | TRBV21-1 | ASSNKPESSRGTNEKLF
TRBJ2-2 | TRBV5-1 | ASSLRADTGELF
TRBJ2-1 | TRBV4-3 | ASSPREGVWNEQF
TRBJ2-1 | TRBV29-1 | SVDPLYNEQF
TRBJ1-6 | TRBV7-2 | ASSSRQNYNSPLH
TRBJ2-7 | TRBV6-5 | ASRGQGKLEQY
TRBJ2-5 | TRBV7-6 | ASSQGTRRYQETQY
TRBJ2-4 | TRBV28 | ASSLTGSTKNIQY
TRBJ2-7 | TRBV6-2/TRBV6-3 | ASSLPHRGSHEQY
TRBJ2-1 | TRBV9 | ASSVTSGGRYNEQF
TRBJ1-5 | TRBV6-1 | ASSDPAGTGGVQPQH
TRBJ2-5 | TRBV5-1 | ASSLQETQY
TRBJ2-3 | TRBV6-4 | ASSGSGSTDTQY
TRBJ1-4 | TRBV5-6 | ASSPRGLRNEKLF
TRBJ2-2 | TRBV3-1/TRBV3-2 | ASSQDSRGSTGELF
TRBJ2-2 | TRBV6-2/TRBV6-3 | ASSYLFRTGELF
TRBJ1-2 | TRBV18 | ASSPFSTGFYGYT
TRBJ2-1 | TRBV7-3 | ASSLGGGVAGGIF
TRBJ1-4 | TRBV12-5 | ASGLQTGYEKLF
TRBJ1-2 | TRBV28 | ASSLQTHANYGYT